This record concerns one T cell receptor beta chain sequence. The sample holds a few counts of this clone. Which antigen it targets is not known. No base quality values were provided; no much bigger clone lies one nucleotide off. CDR1 and CDR2 were assigned from the germline V gene as SGHRS and YFSETQ. Trimming takes 2 bases off V and 0 bases off J; junction bases not matched to a gene: 5. The CDR3 holds 15 amino acids from the cysteine to the phenylalanine. Here the CDR3 DNA is all that survives: 45 bases in frame from base 1. This specimen belongs to a study of beta chain features in type 1 diabetes (dated by TCRdb to 2016 to 2019). Concerning the study at large: Mean age, gender distribution, total cell number and subset yield did not differ between patients and healthy donors. Regulatory and stem cell-like memory subsets were obtained from only 8 patients and roughly 8 healthy donors, while naive and central memory subsets were obtained from all 30 or so donors. The study compared TCRB repertoires of sorted circulating CD4+ T cell subsets between recently diagnosed type 1 diabetes patients and matched healthy donors. A total of roughly 100,000,000 sorted cells were examined across all samples, and the number of cells per subset was strongly correlated with RNA yield. Overall study outcomes, separate from this receptor: The naive, central memory and regulatory TCRB repertoires appeared to resemble one another more closely among patients than among healthy donors. A moderate but significant shortening of TCRB CDR3 length was observed in type 1 diabetes patients in all four CD4+ subsets. At VDJ recombination sites, type 1 diabetes patients had fewer insertions and more deleted nucleotides, which implies abnormalities in thymic rearrangement. Shorter templates might be favored by PCR, yet because patient and control samples were amplified and corrected together, any such skew would affect both groups equally. Because cDNA was sequenced instead of genomic DNA, highly expressing activated cells could be over-represented, though the groups showed no difference in activation or CD3 levels. Because small numbers of individuals were included in the HLA sub-analyses, any influence of HLA type on TCRB rearrangement was left unresolved.

Each donor gave one peripheral blood draw, about 110 mL on average, collected into heparinised tubes. A BD FACSAria II was used to sort naive, central memory, regulatory and stem cell-like memory CD4+ T cells with a panel that included CD45RO, CCR7, CD25, CD127, CD95 and CD27. A purity above 98% was achieved for all sorted populations. PBMCs were isolated right away by Lymphoprep density gradient centrifugation and were stained directly, without culture. So that batch effects would be minimized, each experiment stained and sorted samples in pairs, pairing one healthy donor with one patient. The entire isolated RNA was reverse transcribed using the High Capacity cDNA Reverse Transcription Kit, and thus expressed TCRB transcripts were sequenced. Deep immunoSEQ sequencing was applied to naive, central memory and regulatory T cell samples, giving an average of roughly 3.6 million total reads per sample. After sorted cells were lysed in RLT buffer, RNA was extracted with DNase-treated RNeasy Micro or Mini kits, with the choice depending on cell number. Each cell subset was processed on its own to prevent cross-contamination, while patient and healthy donor samples were processed together. The immunoSEQ multiplex PCR was used to amplify TCRB sequences from cDNA, yielding 87-bp fragments that span the CDR3 region. Amplicons were sequenced on the Illumina HiSeq platform. The source study handled its data this way. PCR bias was computationally corrected using synthetic template baselines, reads within Hamming distance 2 were collapsed, and singletons that could not be merged were discarded. Reads were aligned against IMGT to assign V, D and J genes, CDR3 length and insertions or deletions at six rearrangement sites. Clonotype counts were normalized to sorted cell number within each subset before computing true diversity and Gini coefficients with the tcR R package. Repertoire sharing was quantified using the overlap coefficient calculated on TCRB nucleotide sequences. This is the immuneACCESS table as TCRdb keeps it, with only in-frame sequences that have V and J called. A part of the clones is gone; compared with another copy, unresolved V genes explain less than half, and the rest is unexplained. V and J calls and clone size are given by that table; D and trimming were obtained from the DNA. The sample profile shows almost 350,000 clones; roughly 8% of them were found once. The biggest ten clones account for around 0.45% of the sample.

The chain links TRBV5-1 with TRBJ2-7; TRBD1 matches 7 bases in the middle. This TCR derives from a woman younger than 35 in good health. Sequencing was done on a sample of central memory CD4+ T cells from blood. For the CDR3, the sequence is CASSLQGSSSYEQYF. DNA sequence: TGCGCCAGCAGCTTACAGGGGAGCTCCTCCTACGAGCAGTACTTC.